A single sample gave rise to the 6 T cell receptor beta chains below, sequenced in a study of response to subunit inactivated influenza vaccine. TCRdb independently ran MiXCR on the RT-PCR reads; one entry per CDR3 protein. In the table there are roughly 700,000 distinct CDR3 sequences, around 14% of which are singletons. Sequenced material: PBMCs from blood, taken about 11 days after vaccination. The receptor set was obtained from a man aged 45-65 years who received an inactivated influenza vaccine.

A few counts support this clonotype. This chain's CDR3 is CASRTTGTGGYGTDTQYF. As DNA, the CDR3 is TGTGCCAGCAGAACCACCGGGACAGGGGGGTATGGCACAGATACGCAGTATTTT. This sequence joins TRBV6-2 or TRBV6-3 and TRBJ2-3; 11 positions match TRBD1. V lost 6 bases and J lost 1; bases outside the gene matches: 12. The CDR3 spans 18 residues. Germline CDR1 reads MNHEY; CDR2 reads SVGEGT.

This clonotype was seen a handful of times. This chain links TRBV7-2 with TRBJ2-1, with D uncertain. V lost 3 bases to trimming and J lost 8 bases, with 14 bases between them. Germline V gene sequence: CDR1 SGHTA, CDR2 FQGNSA. CDR3 length: 14 amino acids. In DNA, the CDR3 is TGTGCCAGCAGCTTCCCCCGGGTGTTGGATGAGCAGTTCTTC. As protein: CASSFPRVLDEQFF.

Of note for this clonotype: An end of the junction does not agree with germline; a read error may underlie this. The CDR3 DNA reads TGCGCCAGCAGCCTGACAGAGAACTCCGGGGAGCTGTTTTTT. It yields the protein CASSLTENSGELFF. The rearrangement links TRBV4-3 to TRBJ2-2; D might be TRBD1 (5 bases). The CDR3 is 14 amino acids. From germline, CDR1 is LGHNA and CDR2 YSLEER.

The sample holds a few counts of this clonotype. J is TRBJ2-3 and V is TRBV2; 11 nucleotides match TRBD2. Germline CDR1 reads SNHLY; CDR2 reads FYNNEI. This CDR3 spans 16 amino acids. V was pared by 9 bases and J by 6 bases, with 14 bases of the junction left unmatched. This CDR3 reads CASLKASGGSEDTQYF. The CDR3 DNA follows: TGTGCCAGTTTAAAGGCTAGCGGGGGGTCTGAGGATACGCAGTATTTT. Variable domain in full (rest from reference TRBV2 and TRBJ2-3): EPEVTQTPSHQVTQMGQEVILRCVPISNHLYFYWYRQILGQKVEFLVSFYNNEISEKSEIFDDQFSVERPDGSNFTLKIRSTKLEDSAMYFCASLKASGGSEDTQYFGPGTRLTVL.

In this sample, this clonotype turned up a few times. The V and J genes are TRBV29-1 and TRBJ2-7, with D possibly TRBD1 on 5 matching bases. Germline CDR1 and CDR2: SQVTM and ANQGSEA. V gave up 0 bases and J gave up 2 bases, with 14 bases separating them. The CDR3 totals 15 residues. CDR3 residues: CSVEDRQTATYEQYF. In DNA, the CDR3 is TGCAGCGTTGAAGATCGTCAGACAGCCACCTACGAGCAGTACTTC.

The table lists this clonotype with many counts. The chain has TRBV2 and TRBJ1-1; D uncertain. CDR3 length equals 12 residues. V dropped 7 bases and J dropped 2 bases, with 8 bases sitting between them. In germline, CDR1 is SNHLY, CDR2 FYNNEI. CDR3 DNA sequence: TGTGCCAGCAAGCCCCAAAACACTGAAGCTTTCTTT. This translates into CASKPQNTEAFF.